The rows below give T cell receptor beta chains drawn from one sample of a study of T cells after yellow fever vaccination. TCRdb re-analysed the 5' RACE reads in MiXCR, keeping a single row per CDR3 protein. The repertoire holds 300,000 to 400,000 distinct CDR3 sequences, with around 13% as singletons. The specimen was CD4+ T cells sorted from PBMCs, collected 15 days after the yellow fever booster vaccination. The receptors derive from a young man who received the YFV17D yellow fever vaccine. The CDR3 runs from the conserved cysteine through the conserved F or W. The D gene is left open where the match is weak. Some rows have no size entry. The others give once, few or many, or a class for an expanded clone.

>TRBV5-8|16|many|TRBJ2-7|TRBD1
TGTGCCAGCAGCTTCGGACCCGGGACAGGGAGGCCCGAGCAGTACTTC
CASSFGPGTGRPEQYF
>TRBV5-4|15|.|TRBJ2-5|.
TGTGCCAGCAGCTTAGGGGGGGGGGCCGTGGAGACCCAGTACTTC
CASSLGGGAVETQYF
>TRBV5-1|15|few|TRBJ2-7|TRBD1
TGCGCCAGCAGCCTCCGGACAGGGAGAATGTACGAGCAGTACTTC
CASSLRTGRMYEQYF
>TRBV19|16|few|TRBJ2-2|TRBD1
TGTGCCAGTAGTATCCTCGGGACAGGGAGGACCGGGGAGCTGTTTTTT
CASSILGTGRTGELFF
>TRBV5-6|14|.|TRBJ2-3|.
TGTGCCAGTCAAGACTACTCTAGCACAGATACGCAGTATTTT
CASQDYSSTDTQYF
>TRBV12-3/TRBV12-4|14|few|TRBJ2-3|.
TGTGCCAGCAGTTACCGGGAGCCCCCAGATACGCAGTATTTT
CASSYREPPDTQYF
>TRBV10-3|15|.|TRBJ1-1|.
TGTGCCATCAGTGAACCGGGACACCTAGTCGCTGAAGCTTTCTTT
CAISEPGHLVAEAFF
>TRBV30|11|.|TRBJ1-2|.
TGTGCCTGGAGCCTTGTGGGTGGCTACACCTTC
CAWSLVGGYTF
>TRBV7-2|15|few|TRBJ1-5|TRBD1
TGTGCCAGCAGCTTCGGGACAGGGAGCAATCAGCCCCAGCATTTT
CASSFGTGSNQPQHF
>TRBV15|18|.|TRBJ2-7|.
TGTGCCACCAGCAGAGAGGGACCAGGGGACGTCGGCTCCTACGAGCAGTACTTC
CATSREGPGDVGSYEQYF
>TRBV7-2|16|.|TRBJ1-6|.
TGTGCCAGCAGCTTAGACGGCGGTACAAGGAATTCACCCCTCCACTTT
CASSLDGGTRNSPLHF
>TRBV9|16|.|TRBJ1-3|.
TGTGCCAGCAGCGTAGAGGGCAGCCGCGATGGAAACACCATATATTTT
CASSVEGSRDGNTIYF
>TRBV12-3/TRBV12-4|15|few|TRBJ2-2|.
TGTGCCAGCAGTTCAGGAGGCACCTACACCGGGGAGCTGTTTTTT
CASSSGGTYTGELFF
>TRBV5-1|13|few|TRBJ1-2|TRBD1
TGCGCCAGCAGCCCTGGGACAGGGGCTGGCTACACCTTC
CASSPGTGAGYTF
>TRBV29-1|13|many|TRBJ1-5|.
TGCAGCGTGACGACAGGCCGACATCAGCCCCAGCATTTT
CSVTTGRHQPQHF
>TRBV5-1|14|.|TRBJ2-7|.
TGCGCCAGCAGCCCTCACAGGATTGGTTACGAGCAGTACTTC
CASSPHRIGYEQYF
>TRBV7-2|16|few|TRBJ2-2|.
TGTGCCAGCAGCTTATATGAGGTCGCGAACACCGGGGAGCTGTTTTTT
CASSLYEVANTGELFF
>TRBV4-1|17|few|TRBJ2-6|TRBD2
TGCGCCAGCAGCCAAGATTCGGGGGGGTCTGGGGCCAACGTCCTGACTTTC
CASSQDSGGSGANVLTF
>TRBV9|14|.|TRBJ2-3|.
TGTGCCAGCACCCGGACAGTTACCACAGATACGCAGTATTTT
CASTRTVTTDTQYF
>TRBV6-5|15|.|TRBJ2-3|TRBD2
TGTGCCAGCAGTTACCGGGGGGGCCTAATAGATACGCAGTATTTT
CASSYRGGLIDTQYF
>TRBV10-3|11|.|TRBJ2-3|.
TGTGCCACCGGTAGGGCAGATACGCAGTATTTT
CATGRADTQYF
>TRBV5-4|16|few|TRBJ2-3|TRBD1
TGTGCCAGCAGCTCCCCGGGACAGGGTAGCACAGATACGCAGTATTTT
CASSSPGQGSTDTQYF
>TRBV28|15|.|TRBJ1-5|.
TGTGCCAGCAGTTTTGGAGGGAAAGGCAATCAGCCCCAGCATTTT
CASSFGGKGNQPQHF
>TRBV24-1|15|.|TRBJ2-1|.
TGTGCCACCAGTGATCCTAGGGGGGCTGGGAATGAGCAGTTCTTC
CATSDPRGAGNEQFF
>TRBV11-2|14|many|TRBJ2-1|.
TGTGCCAGCTCCCTTTACCAGGGAATTTATGAGCAGTTCTTC
CASSLYQGIYEQFF
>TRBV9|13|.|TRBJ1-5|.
TGTGCCAGCAGCGTAGGGGGGACTCAGCCCCAGCATTTT
CASSVGGTQPQHF
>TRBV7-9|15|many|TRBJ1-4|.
TGTGCCAGCAGCAAACGACAGAGTTCTTCAGAAAAACTGTTTTTT
CASSKRQSSSEKLFF
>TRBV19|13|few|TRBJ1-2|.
TGTGCCAGCCTACGGACGGCCCTGGGTGGCTACACCTTC
CASLRTALGGYTF
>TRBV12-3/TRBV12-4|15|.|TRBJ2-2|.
TGTGCCAGCAGTTTTACCCCCCCGAACACCGGGGAGCTGTTTTTT
CASSFTPPNTGELFF
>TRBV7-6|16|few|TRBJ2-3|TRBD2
TGTGCCAGCAGCTCTATAGCGGGGGGAGTTTTGGATACGCAGTATTTT
CASSSIAGGVLDTQYF
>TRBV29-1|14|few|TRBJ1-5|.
TGCAGCGTAAGGGAGGGGGGCCCGGGACAGCCCCAGCATTTT
CSVREGGPGQPQHF
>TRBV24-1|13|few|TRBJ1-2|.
TGTGCCACCAGTGATTCTGGTGGGGTTGGCTACACCTTC
CATSDSGGVGYTF
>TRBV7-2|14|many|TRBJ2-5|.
TGTGCCAGCAGCTTAGCGGGCTCCCAAGAGACCCAGTACTTC
CASSLAGSQETQYF
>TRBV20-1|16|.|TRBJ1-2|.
TGCAGTGCTAGAGGCCGACAGGACCTTCAGGCGGATGGCTACACCTTC
CSARGRQDLQADGYTF
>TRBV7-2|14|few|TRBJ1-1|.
TGTGCCAGCAGCTTTAACCACGGTGGAACTGAAGCTTTCTTT
CASSFNHGGTEAFF